This T cell receptor (beta chain) was profiled in a study of T-cell reconstitution after alpha-beta-depleted transplantation in children. Library preparation (for TCRbeta) was performed with unique molecular identifiers. TCRdb recomputed calls from the PCR reads with MiXCR, one row per CDR3 protein. The data hold hundreds of thousands of distinct CDR3 sequences, with roughly 10% observed a single time. This clonotype was detected many times. The CDR3 extends over 15 amino acids. With V trimmed by 1 base and J by 6 bases, 6 bases remained unmatched. Per germline, CDR1 SGHTA and CDR2 FQGNSA. Sample: PBMCs from the stem cell graft donor, taken from the stem cell graft. The chain joins TRBV7-2 to TRBJ2-7, with TRBD2 identical over 10 bases. The clonotype comes from a human donor who donated a stem cell graft to a child with acute myeloid leukemia. Written as DNA, the CDR3 is TGTGCCAGCAGCTTAGTAAGAAGGACTAGCGGCGAGCAGTACTTC. Translated: CASSLVRRTSGEQYF.